A single sample gave rise to the 24 T cell receptor beta chains below, sequenced in a study of shared clonotypes between healthy human individuals. Profiling relied on immunoSEQ multiplex PCR, and the TCRdb table lists in-frame clones only, not all of them. Here the sample spans under 600,000 clones, about 75% being singletons. Sequencing used PBMCs. The origin of the receptors is a woman in her forties in good health. Some clones in this sample may be carry-over from other donors' samples.

This chain connects TRBV7-9 to TRBJ2-7; D gene unclear. Germline V gene lookup returns CDR1 SEHNR and CDR2 FQNEAQ (reference sequence). The CDR3 extends over 14 amino acids. Trimming left V 0 bases short and J 3 bases short, with 9 bases between. CDR3 bases: TGTGCCAGCAGCTTAGCCCTAGAAGTCTACGAGCAGTACTTC. Protein: CASSLALEVYEQYF.

The chain joins TRBV9 to TRBJ2-1; D is ambiguous. Trimming pared 0 bases from V and 0 bases from J, leaving 10 bases between. Germline V lookup: CDR1 SGDLS, CDR2 YYNGEE. The CDR3 spans 16 residues. The CDR3: CASSVGSRSSYNEQFF. CDR3 bases: TGTGCCAGCAGCGTAGGGAGCAGGAGCTCCTACAATGAGCAGTTCTTC.

The chain combines TRBV10-3 with TRBJ2-7; D remains unclear. The V gene lost 6 bases and the J gene lost 3 bases, with 9 bases spanning the gap. Germline CDR1 reads ENHRY; CDR2 reads SYGVKD. The CDR3 is 12 residues long. The CDR3: CAIRDEVYEQYF. Written as DNA, the CDR3 is TGTGCCATCAGGGACGAGGTCTACGAGCAGTACTTC.

The chain has TRBV19 and TRBJ1-2; D not certain. Trimming left V 6 bases short and J 3 bases short, with 8 bases between. The CDR3 is 12 amino acids. Per germline, CDR1 LNHDA and CDR2 SQIVND (reference sequence). The CDR3 bases are TGTGCCAGTAGGCCGACGGACTATGGCTACACCTTC. This translates into CASRPTDYGYTF.

This clone was detected once. V is TRBV6-5 and J is TRBJ2-2; TRBD2 agrees at 10 bases. This CDR3 contains 16 residues. V lost 1 base, J lost 6 bases, and 5 bases stayed unmatched. Germline lookup yields CDR1 MNHEY and CDR2 SVGAGI. The CDR3 DNA reads TGTGCCAGCAGTTACTGGGCTAGCGGGAGTTCCGGGGAGCTGTTTTTT. It is translated as CASSYWASGSSGELFF.

The chain's CDR3 is CASSYGTGLYEQYF. CDR3 nucleotide sequence: TGTGCCAGCAGCTACGGGACAGGGTTATACGAGCAGTACTTC. The chain has TRBV7-8 and TRBJ2-7; 9 bases map to TRBD1. There are 14 residues in the CDR3. V was clipped by 4 bases and J by 4 bases; unmatched bases: 5. Per the germline V gene, CDR1 is SGHVS and CDR2 is FQNEAQ.

The chain is built from TRBV28 and TRBJ1-6; TRBD1 might be the D (5 bases). Trimming stripped 7 bases from V and 0 bases from J, with 16 bases between. Germline assignment: CDR1 MDHEN and CDR2 SYDVKM. The CDR3 covers 17 residues. The CDR3, as DNA: TGTGCCAGCATCCACGAAGGGGAAAGCTCCTATAATTCACCCCTCCACTTT. Protein: CASIHEGESSYNSPLHF.

The chain employs TRBV28 and TRBJ2-5, with D possibly being TRBD2 (6 bases). The V and J ends lost 5 bases and 4 bases respectively, with 17 bases between them. The germline V gene has CDR1 MDHEN and CDR2 SYDVKM. CDR3 length: 15 residues. DNA for the CDR3: TGTGCCAGCAGTCCCGGTTTGGGAGGAGGAGAGACCCAGTACTTC. As protein: CASSPGLGGGETQYF.

The chain has TRBV27 and TRBJ2-7; 8 nucleotides align to TRBD2. The trim removed 5 bases at V and 0 bases at J, leaving 9 bases unmatched. Germline values: CDR1 MNHEY, CDR2 SMNVEV (reference sequence). This CDR3 is built from 16 residues. Here the CDR3 DNA reads TGTGCCAGCAGTCCAAAGACTAGCGTGAGCTCCTACGAGCAGTACTTC. Its translation is CASSPKTSVSSYEQYF.

This sequence joins TRBV18 and TRBJ1-1; D uncertain. The CDR3 has 16 amino acids. Germline V gene sequence: CDR1 KGHSH, CDR2 LQKENI. V lost 3 bases and J lost 2, with 16 bases in between. The DNA for the CDR3 is TGTGCCAGCTCACCCGGTCGAGCAGGCGGAAACACTGAAGCTTTCTTT. Protein sequence: CASSPGRAGGNTEAFF.

The gene calls are TRBV28 and TRBJ2-3; D might be TRBD1 (6 bases). CDR3 length: 16 residues. The V gene's germline CDR1 is MDHEN and CDR2 SYDVKM. V was clipped by 6 bases and J by 2 bases, with 18 bases between them. CDR3 nucleotide sequence: TGTGCCAGCAGCCTAGGCCGGGACACCCTCACAGATACGCAGTATTTT. Translated: CASSLGRDTLTDTQYF.

The V gene is TRBV9, the J gene TRBJ2-2; 10 nucleotides match TRBD1. V shed 5 bases, J shed 4 bases, and the junction held 8 bases outside the gene matches. Germline CDR1 is SGDLS and CDR2 is YYNGEE. The CDR3 has 16 amino acids. The CDR3 reads CASSALGQGTTGELFF. The CDR3, as DNA: TGTGCCAGCAGTGCCTTGGGACAGGGGACCACCGGGGAGCTGTTTTTT.

The chain links TRBV4-2 to TRBJ2-7; a weak D match, TRBD2 (5 bases). The CDR3 loop spans 16 amino acids. V was shortened by 1 base and J by 3 bases, with 16 bases between the two germline ends. Germline V gene lookup returns CDR1 LGHNA and CDR2 YNFKEQ. CDR3: CASSQGGLGLIYEQYF. The CDR3 nucleotides are TGTGCCAGCAGCCAAGGCGGGCTAGGACTCATCTACGAGCAGTACTTC.

This clone showed up just a few times. The sample holds other DNA sequences that translate to the same CDR3. The chain has TRBV28 and TRBJ2-1, with 10 bases aligning to TRBD2. The germline CDR1 and CDR2 sequences are MDHEN and SYDVKM. This CDR3 is built from 15 residues. The V gene end was trimmed by 1 base and the J gene end by 4 bases; junction bases not matched to a gene: 1. The CDR3 reads CASSLSLAGYNEQFF. CDR3 nucleotides: TGTGCCAGCAGTTTATCACTAGCGGGATACAATGAGCAGTTCTTC.

The chain links TRBV7-9 to TRBJ2-1, with 11 nucleotides matching TRBD2. The germline gives CDR1 SEHNR, CDR2 FQNEAQ (reference sequence). With 5 bases clipped from V and 3 bases from J, the junction kept 6 bases outside the gene matches. CDR3 length: 16 residues. CDR3 region: CASSAKTSGSYNEQFF. The CDR3, as DNA: TGTGCCAGCAGCGCTAAAACTAGCGGGAGCTACAATGAGCAGTTCTTC.

This clone was detected only once. This sequence joins TRBV6-4 and TRBJ2-3; perhaps TRBD1 as D (6 bases). Trimming took off 6 bases at V and 2 bases at J, with 12 bases between the two ends. The CDR3 covers 14 residues. Germline CDR1 MRHNA, CDR2 SNTAGT. This chain's CDR3 is CASSQDRFTDTQYF. The CDR3 DNA sequence: TGTGCCAGCAGCCAGGACAGATTCACAGATACGCAGTATTTT.

The V and J genes are TRBV7-9 and TRBJ1-4; 8 nucleotides agree with TRBD1. V shed 4 bases and J 0 bases; nucleotides not matched to a gene: 10. There are 18 residues in the CDR3. Germline CDR1 SEHNR, CDR2 FQNEAQ (reference sequence). For the CDR3, the DNA is TGTGCCAGCAGCTCACGGACAGGGACCGAACCAACTAATGAAAAACTGTTTTTT. This gives the protein CASSSRTGTEPTNEKLFF.

The sample holds many counts of this clone. CDR3 region: CASSLAGRRTEAFF. The CDR3 bases are TGTGCCAGCAGCTTAGCGGGTAGAAGGACTGAAGCTTTCTTT. The rearrangement joins TRBV7-8 to TRBJ1-1, with unresolved D. CDR3 length: 14 amino acids. The V gene's germline CDR1 is SGHVS and CDR2 FQNEAQ. Trimming removed 0 bases at V and 5 bases at J, with 10 bases between.

The chain joins TRBV7-2 to TRBJ1-2; 11 nucleotides agree with TRBD1. CDR3 length equals 17 residues. Looked up from germline, CDR1 is SGHTA and CDR2 is FQGNSA. Germline trimming cut 5 bases from V and 7 bases from J; bases unmatched to any gene: 15. CDR3 sequence reads: CASSRHPGTGGEAGYTF. In nucleotides, the CDR3 is TGTGCCAGCAGCAGACACCCCGGGACAGGGGGAGAAGCTGGCTACACCTTC.

The chain has TRBV9 and TRBJ1-3; no firm D call. This CDR3 has 15 residues. In germline, CDR1 is SGDLS, CDR2 YYNGEE. The ends were cut back, 0 bases at V and 4 bases at J, with 11 bases in the middle. As DNA, the CDR3 is TGTGCCAGCAGCGTAGACAGTCGATCGGGAAACACCATATATTTT. Residues: CASSVDSRSGNTIYF.

V usage is TRBV6-6 and J usage is TRBJ1-1; TRBD1 aligns across 7 bases. With V trimmed by 8 bases and J by 11 bases, 5 bases remained unmatched. CDR1 is MNHNY, CDR2 SVGAGI, per germline (reference sequence). This CDR3 region has 10 residues. CDR3 nucleotides: TGTGCCAGCGGGACAGTGTCTGCTTTCTTT. It codes for CASGTVSAFF.

This chain connects TRBV5-1 to TRBJ2-1; 7 bases map to TRBD2. There are 15 residues in the CDR3. Germline CDR1 reads SGHRS; CDR2 reads YFSETQ. V lost 0 bases and J lost 2; bases outside the gene matches: 2. The CDR3 region has the DNA TGCGCCAGCAGCTTGGTCGGGGGGACCTACAATGAGCAGTTCTTC. This translates into CASSLVGGTYNEQFF.

The V call is TRBV2, the J call TRBJ2-2; 7 bases fit TRBD2. This CDR3 is 14 amino acids long. CDR1 SNHLY and CDR2 FYNNEI come from the germline V gene. The junction had 8 bases not matched to a gene; V was cut back by 6 bases and J by 7 bases. CDR3: CASRTGGGGGELFF. The CDR3 DNA sequence: TGTGCCAGCAGGACCGGCGGGGGAGGCGGGGAGCTGTTTTTT.

The rearrangement uses TRBV5-6 and TRBJ2-7; 10 bases are a match to TRBD1. Germline values: CDR1 SGHDT, CDR2 YYEEEE. The CDR3 sequence is 14 residues long. After removal of 4 bases from V and 4 bases from J, the junction contained 5 bases not matched to a gene. As DNA, the CDR3 is TGTGCCAGCAGCACCGGGACAGGGGTGTACGAGCAGTACTTC. It encodes CASSTGTGVYEQYF.